Listed below are T cell receptor beta chains from one sample, sequenced in a study of T cells after yellow fever vaccination. A single record per CDR3 protein comes from TCRdb applying MiXCR to the 5' RACE reads. This repertoire shows 50,000 to 60,000 distinct CDR3 sequences, around 7% found once; its top ten account for 24%. The input for sequencing was CD8+ T cells not binding an NS4B(214-222) dextramer, sorted from PBMCs, taken roughly seven weeks after the first yellow fever vaccination. These receptors were obtained from a man aged 18 to 29 who received the YFV17D yellow fever vaccine. Both conserved end residues are part of each CDR3. The D gene is left open where the match is weak. Clone size is shown for a subset of rows, as once, few, many or a class of expanded clone.

J gene	D gene	V gene	clone size	CDR3 protein	CDR3 DNA
TRBJ1-5	NA	TRBV6-2/TRBV6-3	few	CASSPNNQPQHF	TGTGCCAGCAGTCCCAACAATCAGCCCCAGCATTTT
TRBJ2-1	TRBD2	TRBV2	many	CASSVPGLASNEQFF	TGTGCCAGCAGTGTCCCGGGACTAGCGAGCAATGAGCAGTTCTTC
TRBJ2-1	TRBD2	TRBV6-2/TRBV6-3	many	CASSSRLAGYNEQFF	TGTGCCAGCAGTTCGCGACTAGCGGGATACAATGAGCAGTTCTTC
TRBJ1-2	NA	TRBV15	few	CATSRGEGNYGYTF	TGTGCCACCAGCAGAGGGGAGGGGAACTATGGCTACACCTTC
TRBJ2-7	NA	TRBV4-2	many	CASSQDGAFYEQYF	TGTGCCAGCAGCCAAGATGGGGCTTTCTACGAGCAGTACTTC
TRBJ1-1	NA	TRBV21-1	few	CASGTGSKTFF	TGTGCCTCGGGTACAGGGAGTAAAACTTTCTTT
TRBJ2-7	TRBD2	TRBV27	NA	CASSFGLADEQYF	TGTGCCAGCAGTTTCGGACTAGCTGACGAGCAGTACTTC
TRBJ1-1	NA	TRBV27	NA	CASSLVLNTEAFF	TGTGCCAGCAGTTTAGTCCTGAACACTGAAGCTTTCTTT
TRBJ1-2	TRBD1	TRBV4-1	NA	CASSQTGTGDQVYGYTF	TGCGCCAGCAGCCAGACCGGGACAGGGGATCAGGTCTATGGCTACACCTTC
TRBJ1-2	NA	TRBV5-5	few	CASSLRQGYGYTF	TGTGCCAGCAGCTTGCGGCAGGGATATGGCTACACCTTC
TRBJ2-1	TRBD1	TRBV7-3	few	CASSGTGGGDEQFF	TGTGCCAGCAGCGGGACAGGGGGAGGGGATGAGCAGTTCTTC
TRBJ2-3	NA	TRBV12-3/TRBV12-4	many	CASSSAGTRTDTQYF	TGTGCCAGCAGTTCCGCCGGGACCCGCACAGATACGCAGTATTTT
TRBJ1-2	NA	TRBV12-3/TRBV12-4	many	CASSLARLEGYGYTF	TGTGCCAGCAGTTTAGCCCGACTGGAGGGCTATGGCTACACCTTC
TRBJ1-1	NA	TRBV12-5	NA	CASGIGGTEAFF	TGTGCTAGTGGGATAGGGGGGACTGAAGCTTTCTTT
TRBJ2-3	TRBD2	TRBV28	many	CASQVAGGVRTDTQYF	TGTGCCAGCCAAGTCGCGGGGGGGGTTCGCACAGATACGCAGTATTTT
TRBJ2-2	TRBD1	TRBV9	few	CASSARQGAKTGELFF	TGTGCCAGCAGCGCCAGACAGGGGGCCAAAACCGGGGAGCTGTTTTTT
TRBJ2-7	NA	TRBV12-3/TRBV12-4	few	CASRGGQSYEQYF	TGTGCCAGCCGGGGGGGACAGAGCTACGAGCAGTACTTC
TRBJ2-7	NA	TRBV6-2/TRBV6-3	few	CASSYGPYEQYF	TGTGCCAGCAGTTACGGTCCCTACGAGCAGTACTTC
TRBJ1-4	NA	TRBV7-9	NA	CASSFLTTWASNEKLFF	TGTGCCAGCAGCTTCCTGACAACCTGGGCCTCTAATGAAAAACTGTTTTTT
TRBJ2-1	TRBD2	TRBV7-3	NA	CASSPRSSGGYNEQFF	TGTGCCAGCAGCCCCCGGTCTAGCGGGGGGTACAATGAGCAGTTCTTC
TRBJ2-2	NA	TRBV4-2	many	CASGDNTGELFF	TGTGCCAGCGGAGACAACACCGGGGAGCTGTTTTTT
TRBJ1-4	NA	TRBV5-6	NA	CASSHGAENEKLFF	TGTGCCAGCAGCCACGGGGCGGAGAATGAAAAACTGTTTTTT
TRBJ2-2	TRBD1	TRBV27	NA	CASSAWTGLTGELFF	TGTGCCAGCAGTGCGTGGACAGGGCTCACCGGGGAGCTGTTTTTT
TRBJ2-5	NA	TRBV4-1	many	CASSQVVGRGETQYF	TGCGCCAGCAGCCAAGTCGTGGGCCGGGGTGAGACCCAGTACTTC
TRBJ1-2	TRBD1	TRBV27	many	CASSPGNRGLGYTF	TGTGCCAGCAGTCCGGGGAACAGGGGCCTGGGCTACACCTTC
TRBJ2-7	TRBD1	TRBV5-1	few	CASSFRGTGAHEQYF	TGCGCCAGCAGCTTTCGCGGGACAGGGGCGCACGAGCAGTACTTC
TRBJ2-3	TRBD2	TRBV20-1	few	CSAEGPAGGPDTQYF	TGCAGTGCTGAAGGTCCAGCGGGGGGGCCCGATACGCAGTATTTT
TRBJ2-7	TRBD1	TRBV6-5	few	CASSHGQGRHEQYF	TGTGCCAGCAGTCACGGACAGGGGCGACACGAGCAGTACTTC
TRBJ1-1	TRBD1	TRBV10-3	few	CAIRGQGGQNEAFF	TGTGCCATCAGGGGACAGGGAGGTCAGAATGAAGCTTTCTTT
TRBJ1-5	TRBD1	TRBV27	few	CASSPGQGTYSNQPQHF	TGTGCCAGCAGCCCGGGACAGGGGACCTATAGCAATCAGCCCCAGCATTTT
TRBJ1-2	TRBD1	TRBV29-1	NA	CSVRQGVYGYTF	TGCAGCGTTCGACAGGGAGTCTATGGCTACACCTTC
TRBJ2-2	TRBD2	TRBV28	few	CASSPVRGGYTGELFF	TGTGCCAGCAGTCCGGTGCGGGGGGGCTATACCGGGGAGCTGTTTTTT
TRBJ2-1	NA	TRBV7-2	many	CASSLAFGTEQFF	TGTGCCAGCAGCTTAGCTTTCGGGACAGAGCAGTTCTTC
TRBJ1-1	NA	TRBV5-6	NA	CASLGGTEAFF	TGTGCCAGCCTGGGGGGGACTGAAGCTTTCTTT
TRBJ2-3	NA	TRBV7-9	NA	CASSLISGRADTQYF	TGTGCCAGCAGCTTAATAAGCGGGCGGGCAGATACGCAGTATTTT
TRBJ2-1	TRBD2	TRBV12-3/TRBV12-4	many	CASSPGLGRDYYNEQFF	TGTGCCAGCAGTCCGGGGCTGGGGCGGGACTACTACAATGAGCAGTTCTTC
TRBJ1-1	NA	TRBV12-3/TRBV12-4	many	CASSFWKANTEAFF	TGTGCCAGCAGTTTCTGGAAAGCGAACACTGAAGCTTTCTTT
TRBJ1-1	NA	TRBV19	few	CASSIDWLMNTEAFF	TGTGCCAGTAGTATAGATTGGCTGATGAACACTGAAGCTTTCTTT
TRBJ2-6	NA	TRBV7-8	many	CASSLTRDSGANVLTF	TGTGCCAGCAGTCTTACAAGGGACTCTGGGGCCAACGTCCTGACTTTC
TRBJ1-2	TRBD1	TRBV5-1	few	CASSSYDRDLNYGYTF	TGCGCCAGCAGCTCCTACGACAGGGATTTAAACTATGGCTACACCTTC
TRBJ2-2	TRBD2	TRBV11-2	many	CASRGGLAGHGELFF	TGTGCCAGCAGAGGGGGGCTAGCGGGGCACGGGGAGCTGTTTTTT
TRBJ2-7	TRBD2	TRBV14	many	CASSQISGGPTGEQYF	TGTGCCAGCAGCCAAATTAGCGGGGGCCCGACGGGCGAGCAGTACTTC
TRBJ2-7	NA	TRBV27	many	CASSPSTYRVEQYF	TGTGCCAGCAGTCCTTCGACCTACAGGGTAGAGCAGTACTTC